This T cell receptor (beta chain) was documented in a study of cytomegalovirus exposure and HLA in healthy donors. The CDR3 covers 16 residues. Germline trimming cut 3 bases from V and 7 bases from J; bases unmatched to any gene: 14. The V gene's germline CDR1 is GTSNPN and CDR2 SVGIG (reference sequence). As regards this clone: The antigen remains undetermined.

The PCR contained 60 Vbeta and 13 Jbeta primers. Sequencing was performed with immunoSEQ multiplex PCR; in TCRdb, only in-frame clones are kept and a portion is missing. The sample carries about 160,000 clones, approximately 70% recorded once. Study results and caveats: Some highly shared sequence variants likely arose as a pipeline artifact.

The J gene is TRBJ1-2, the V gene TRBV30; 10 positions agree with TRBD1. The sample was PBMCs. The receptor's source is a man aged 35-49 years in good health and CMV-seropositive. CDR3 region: CAWSHIRGQGISGYTF. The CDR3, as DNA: TGTGCCTGGAGCCACATCAGGGGACAGGGGATCTCTGGCTACACCTTC. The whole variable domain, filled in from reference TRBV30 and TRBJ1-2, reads SQTIHQWPATLVQPVGSPLSLECTVEGTSNPNLYWYRQAAGRGLQLLFYSVGIGQISSEVPQNLSASRPQDRQFILSSKKLLLSDSGFYLCAWSHIRGQGISGYTFGSGTRLTVV.